These 18 T cell receptor beta chains came from one sample sequenced in a study of T cell changes during pregnancy in multiple sclerosis. The data were produced by immunoSEQ multiplex PCR, yet TCRdb's version contains in-frame clones alone and is incomplete. Seen here are approximately 30,000 clones, about nine tenths observed once, and the top ten hold less than 10%. Sequenced here: CD8+ T cells from peripheral blood mononuclear cells, sampled in the second trimester of pregnancy. The receptor set was obtained from a female donor with multiple sclerosis, enrolled in a pregnancy study.

The chain is built from TRBV27 and TRBJ2-1, with TRBD2 matching 8 bases. Germline CDR1 is MNHEY and CDR2 is SMNVEV (reference sequence). The V and J ends lost 2 bases and 8 bases, in that order; junction bases with no gene match: 11. The CDR3 totals 16 residues. The CDR3 is CASSLTPGTRIDEQFF. CDR3 DNA sequence: TGTGCCAGCAGTTTAACCCCCGGGACTAGAATCGATGAGCAGTTCTTC.

The rearrangement links TRBV7-9 to TRBJ1-5, with 10 bases fitting TRBD1. With V trimmed by 5 bases and J by 0 bases, 10 bases remained unmatched. Germline CDR1 is SEHNR and CDR2 is FQNEAQ (reference sequence). The CDR3 extends over 18 amino acids. The CDR3 DNA follows: TGTGCCAGCAGCGCTCCGGCCGGGACAGGGGATAGCAATCAGCCCCAGCATTTT. Translating gives CASSAPAGTGDSNQPQHF.

The chain employs TRBV6-5 and TRBJ2-3, with D hard to call. The V end lost 6 bases, the J end lost 6 bases, and 10 bases lay between the germline ends. This CDR3 spans 12 amino acids. CDR1 is MNHEY and CDR2 is SVGAGI in the germline V gene. The DNA of the CDR3 is TGTGCCAGCAGAACAGAACCCGATACGCAGTATTTT. Translation: CASRTEPDTQYF.

The gene calls are TRBV5-6 and TRBJ2-7; 7 positions agree with TRBD2. The CDR3 covers 15 residues. The V and J ends lost 0 bases and 2 bases, in that order; junction bases with no gene match: 5. Per germline, CDR1 SGHDT and CDR2 YYEEEE. Written as DNA, the CDR3 is TGTGCCAGCAGCTTGGTGGGAGGGACGGCCTACGAGCAGTACTTC. Protein product: CASSLVGGTAYEQYF.

V is TRBV5-1 and J is TRBJ2-2, with 10 bases fitting TRBD2. The V gene end was trimmed by 0 bases and the J gene end by 6 bases; junction bases not matched to a gene: 8. Germline CDR1 is SGHRS and CDR2 is YFSETQ. The CDR3 contains 17 residues. In DNA form, the CDR3 reads TGCGCCAGCAGCTTGGGGGCTAGCGGGGGAATTTCCGGGGAGCTGTTTTTT. Translating it yields CASSLGASGGISGELFF.

The chain joins TRBV18 to TRBJ2-1; 8 bases agree with TRBD2. Per the germline V gene, CDR1 is KGHSH and CDR2 is LQKENI. V dropped 6 bases and J dropped 2; count of bases not matched to a gene: 6. The CDR3 sequence is 15 residues long. CDR3: CASSPTGGAYNEQFF. The CDR3 nucleotides read TGTGCCAGCTCGCCCACCGGGGGGGCCTACAATGAGCAGTTCTTC. The variable domain in full, completed from reference TRBV18 and TRBJ2-1, reads NAGVMQNPRHLVRRRGQEARLRCSPMKGHSHVYWYRQLPEEGLKFMVYLQKENIIDESGMPKERFSAEFPKEGPSILRIQQVVRGDSAAYFCASSPTGGAYNEQFFGPGTRLTVL.

This chain joins TRBV4-1 and TRBJ1-1, with no clear D. The germline V gene has CDR1 MGHRA and CDR2 YSYEKL. This CDR3 has 11 amino acids. The V and J ends lost 6 bases and 2 bases respectively, with 4 bases between them. The CDR3 nucleotides read TGCGCCAGCAGTATAAACACTGAAGCTTTCTTT. Its translation is CASSINTEAFF.

V gene TRBV9 combines with J gene TRBJ2-5, with 7 positions matching TRBD2. Losses at the gene ends were 3 bases for V and 3 bases for J; bases not matched to a gene: 2. The CDR3 is 13 residues long. Germline CDR1 is SGDLS and CDR2 is YYNGEE. The DNA of the CDR3 is TGTGCCAGCAGCGCCGGGGGGAAAGAGACCCAGTACTTC. Its protein product is CASSAGGKETQYF.

The chain has TRBV28 and TRBJ2-1, with D perhaps TRBD2 (6 bases). Trimming pared 3 bases from V and 2 bases from J, leaving 26 bases between. CDR1 MDHEN and CDR2 SYDVKM come from the germline V gene. The CDR3 has 20 residues. The CDR3 loop is CASSFWAVRGVPGAYNEQFF. Here the CDR3 DNA reads TGTGCCAGCAGTTTTTGGGCCGTACGTGGGGTCCCGGGGGCCTACAATGAGCAGTTCTTC. Full variable domain (missing parts from reference TRBV28 and TRBJ2-1): DVKVTQSSRYLVKRTGEKVFLECVQDMDHENMFWYRQDPGLGLRLIYFSYDVKMKEKGDIPEGYSVSREKKERFSLILESASTNQTSMYLCASSFWAVRGVPGAYNEQFFGPGTRLTVL.

J is TRBJ2-3 and V is TRBV5-1; 11 bases agree with TRBD2. Germline trimming cut 2 bases from V and 3 bases from J; bases unmatched to any gene: 2. This CDR3 has 15 residues. Germline loops: CDR1 SGHRS, CDR2 YFSETQ. The CDR3 here is CASSFTSGSTDTQYF. The CDR3 DNA follows: TGCGCCAGCAGCTTTACTAGCGGGAGTACAGATACGCAGTATTTT. Together with reference TRBV5-1 and TRBJ2-3, the CDR3 gives the full variable domain: KAGVTQTPRYLIKTRGQQVTLSCSPISGHRSVSWYQQTPGQGLQFLFEYFSETQRNKGNFPGRFSGRQFSNSRSEMNVSTLELGDSALYLCASSFTSGSTDTQYFGPGTRLTVL.

The chain recombines TRBV27 with TRBJ2-7, with TRBD1 matching 8 bases. The V gene end was trimmed by 6 bases and the J gene end by 2 bases; junction bases not matched to a gene: 6. In germline, CDR1 is MNHEY, CDR2 SMNVEV (reference sequence). This CDR3 comprises 14 residues. The CDR3 protein is CASSLDRATYEQYF. The CDR3 nucleotides read TGTGCCAGCAGCTTGGACAGGGCTACCTACGAGCAGTACTTC.

This chain connects TRBV10-3 to TRBJ1-2; D ambiguous. Germline values: CDR1 ENHRY, CDR2 SYGVKD. Deletions cut 6 bases from V and 5 bases from J, with 10 bases between. The CDR3 sequence is 12 residues long. The chain's CDR3 is CAIRDGGYGYTF. CDR3 in DNA: TGTGCCATCAGGGATGGCGGATATGGCTACACCTTC.

V is TRBV28 and J is TRBJ2-1; 9 nucleotides align to TRBD2. Germline V lookup: CDR1 MDHEN, CDR2 SYDVKM. The CDR3 runs 15 residues. The V and J ends lost 1 base and 8 bases, in that order; junction bases with no gene match: 6. CDR3: CASSLFGGGAYEQFF. In DNA, the CDR3 is TGTGCCAGCAGTTTATTCGGCGGGGGGGCCTATGAGCAGTTCTTC.

The V and J genes are TRBV19 and TRBJ1-2; perhaps TRBD1 as D (5 bases). Trimming stripped 4 bases from V and 5 bases from J, with 17 bases between. Per the germline V gene, CDR1 is LNHDA and CDR2 is SQIVND (reference sequence). There are 15 residues in the CDR3. CDR3 protein: CASSRGSDTDYGYTF. As DNA, the CDR3 is TGTGCCAGTAGTAGGGGCTCGGACACAGATTATGGCTACACCTTC. Full variable domain (rest looked up from reference TRBV19 and TRBJ1-2): DGGITQSPKYLFRKEGQNVTLSCEQNLNHDAMYWYRQDPGQGLRLIYYSQIVNDFQKGDIAEGYSVSREKKESFPLTVTSAQKNPTAFYLCASSRGSDTDYGYTFGSGTRLTVV.

This rearrangement joins TRBV6-1 to TRBJ1-5, with D possibly being TRBD1 (5 bases). V lost 2 bases and J lost 6, with 14 bases in between. Germline-derived CDR1 and CDR2 are MNHNS and SASEGT. The CDR3 spans 15 residues. CDR3 protein: CASSEFQGGSQPQHF. For the CDR3, the DNA is TGTGCCAGCAGTGAATTCCAGGGCGGCAGTCAGCCCCAGCATTTT.

The chain employs TRBV29-1 and TRBJ2-2; TRBD2 might be the D (6 bases). CDR3 size: 12 residues. The germline CDR1 and CDR2 sequences are SQVTM and ANQGSEA. V was trimmed by 5 bases and J by 5 bases, leaving 9 bases between them. The CDR3 sequence is CSVIGGTGELFF. The CDR3 nucleotides read TGCAGCGTTATCGGGGGTACCGGGGAGCTGTTTTTT.

This chain uses TRBV30 with TRBJ2-2, with D possibly TRBD2 on 6 matching bases. The CDR3 is 14 residues long. V lost 8 bases and J 5 bases, leaving 18 bases between the germline ends. Germline V gene sequence: CDR1 GTSNPN, CDR2 SVGIG (reference sequence). For the CDR3, the DNA is TGTGCCCTCGGGCGGGGTTTAGAGACCGGGGAGCTGTTTTTT. It encodes CALGRGLETGELFF.

The chain combines TRBV10-3 with TRBJ1-2; D is perhaps TRBD1 (6 bases). Germline V gives CDR1 ENHRY, CDR2 SYGVKD. The CDR3 covers 14 residues. V lost 2 bases and J lost 4, with 11 bases in between. The CDR3 protein is CAISEGTGIYGYTF. The CDR3 region has the DNA TGTGCCATCAGTGAGGGCACAGGGATCTATGGCTACACCTTC.